This note documents a single T cell receptor (beta chain) sequence. The data originate from a study of blood T cell repertoires in COVID-19. Study-wide background: In each case, the material was cDNA or gDNA derived from T cells, B-cell-depleted T cells, or PBMCs.

There are 18 residues in the CDR3. Deletions cut 1 base from V and 2 bases from J, with 17 bases between. Germline values: CDR1 KGHDR, CDR2 SFDVKD. During active infection, Seattle patients enrolled and were then monitored through disease. As processed by the authors: Amplified reference gene primers provided the basis for estimating nucleated cell counts. This table comes from immunoSEQ multiplex PCR, and its TCRdb copy is limited to in-frame clones, with some not included. V and J calls and clone size come straight from that table; D and trimming were deduced from the DNA. This table holds about 530,000 clones, around 90% found once.

The chain carries TRBV24-1 and TRBJ1-5; D remains ambiguous. The source material was peripheral blood. This TCR derives from a woman aged 45-65 years with COVID-19, enrolled during active disease. This chain's CDR3 is CATSDLLPGPGGNQPQHF. DNA for the CDR3: TGTGCCACCAGTGATTTACTTCCGGGCCCCGGGGGCAATCAGCCCCAGCATTTT.